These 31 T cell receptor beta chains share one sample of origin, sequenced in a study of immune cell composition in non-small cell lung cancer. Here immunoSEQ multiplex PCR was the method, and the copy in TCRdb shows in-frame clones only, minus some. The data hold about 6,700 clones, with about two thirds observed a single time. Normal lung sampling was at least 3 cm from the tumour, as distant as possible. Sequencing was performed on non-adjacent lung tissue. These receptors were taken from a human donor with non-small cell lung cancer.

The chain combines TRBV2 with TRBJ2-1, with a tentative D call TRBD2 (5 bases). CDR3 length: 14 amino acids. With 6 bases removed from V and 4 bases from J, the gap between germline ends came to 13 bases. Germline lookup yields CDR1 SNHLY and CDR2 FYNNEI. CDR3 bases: TGTGCCAGCAGGGGCGCAACTAGTTACAATGAGCAGTTCTTC. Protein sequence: CASRGATSYNEQFF. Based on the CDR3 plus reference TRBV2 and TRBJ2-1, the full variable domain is EPEVTQTPSHQVTQMGQEVILRCVPISNHLYFYWYRQILGQKVEFLVSFYNNEISEKSEIFDDQFSVERPDGSNFTLKIRSTKLEDSAMYFCASRGATSYNEQFFGPGTRLTVL.

The CDR3 coding sequence is TGTGCCAGCAGCCCCCCCGTGGACAGGGGAATAGCCGGGGAGCTGTTTTTT. This sequence encodes CASSPPVDRGIAGELFF. The chain couples TRBV13 to TRBJ2-2; 9 nucleotides match TRBD1. The V gene end was trimmed by 5 bases and the J gene end by 6 bases; junction bases not matched to a gene: 13. This CDR3 comprises 17 residues. CDR1 and CDR2 from the germline V gene are PRHDT and FYEKMQ (reference sequence).

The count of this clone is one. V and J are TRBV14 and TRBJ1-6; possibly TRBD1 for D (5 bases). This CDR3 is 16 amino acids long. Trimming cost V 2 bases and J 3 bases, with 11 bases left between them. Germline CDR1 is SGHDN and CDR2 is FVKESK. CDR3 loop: CASSQRQGFYNSPLHF. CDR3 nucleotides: TGTGCCAGCAGCCAACGGCAGGGCTTCTATAATTCACCCCTCCACTTT.

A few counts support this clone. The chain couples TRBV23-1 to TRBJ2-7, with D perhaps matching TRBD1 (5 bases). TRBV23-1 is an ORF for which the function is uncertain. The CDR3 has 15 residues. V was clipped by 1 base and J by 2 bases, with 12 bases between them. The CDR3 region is CASSQLWGRTYEQYF. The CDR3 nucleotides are TGCGCCAGCAGTCAATTATGGGGCCGCACCTACGAGCAGTACTTC.

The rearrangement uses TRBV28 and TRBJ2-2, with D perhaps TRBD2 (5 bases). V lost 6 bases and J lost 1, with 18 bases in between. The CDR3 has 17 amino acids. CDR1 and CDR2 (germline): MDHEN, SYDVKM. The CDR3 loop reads CASSRYMGAENTGELFF. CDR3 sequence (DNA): TGTGCCAGCAGCCGCTACATGGGAGCGGAGAACACCGGGGAGCTGTTTTTT.

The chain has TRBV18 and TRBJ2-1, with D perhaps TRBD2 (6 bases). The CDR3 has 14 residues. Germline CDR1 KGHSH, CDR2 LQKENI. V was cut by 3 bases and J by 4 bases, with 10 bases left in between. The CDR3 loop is CASSPTRSYNEQFF. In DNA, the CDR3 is TGTGCCAGCTCACCGACTAGGTCGTACAATGAGCAGTTCTTC.

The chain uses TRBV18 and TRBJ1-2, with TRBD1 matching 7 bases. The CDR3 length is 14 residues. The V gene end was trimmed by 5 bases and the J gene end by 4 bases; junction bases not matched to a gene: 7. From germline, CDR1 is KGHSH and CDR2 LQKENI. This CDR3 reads CASSGDSLSYGYTF. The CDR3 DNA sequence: TGTGCCAGCTCAGGGGACAGCCTTTCCTATGGCTACACCTTC.

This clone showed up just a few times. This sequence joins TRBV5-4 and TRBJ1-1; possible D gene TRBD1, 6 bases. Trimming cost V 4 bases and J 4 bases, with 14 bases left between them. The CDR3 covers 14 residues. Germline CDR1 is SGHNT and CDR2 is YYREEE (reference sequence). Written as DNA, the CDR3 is TGTGCCAGCAGCCCCATACAGGGAAGCACTGAAGCTTTCTTT. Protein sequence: CASSPIQGSTEAFF.

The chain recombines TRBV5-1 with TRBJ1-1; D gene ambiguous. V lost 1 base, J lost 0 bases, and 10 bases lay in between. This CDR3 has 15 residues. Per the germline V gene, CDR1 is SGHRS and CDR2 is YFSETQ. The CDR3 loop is CASSLFTPLNTEAFF. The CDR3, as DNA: TGCGCCAGCAGCTTGTTTACACCATTGAACACTGAAGCTTTCTTT.

CDR3 sequence reads: CASSPAAAGTQYF. CDR3 coding DNA: TGTGCCAGCAGCCCGGCCGCCGCGGGGACCCAGTACTTC. The rearrangement links TRBV7-3 to TRBJ2-5; tentative D call: TRBD2 (5 bases). The ends were cut back, 5 bases at V and 7 bases at J, with 14 bases in the middle. Germline V gene lookup returns CDR1 SGHTA and CDR2 FQGTGA. The CDR3 has 13 residues.

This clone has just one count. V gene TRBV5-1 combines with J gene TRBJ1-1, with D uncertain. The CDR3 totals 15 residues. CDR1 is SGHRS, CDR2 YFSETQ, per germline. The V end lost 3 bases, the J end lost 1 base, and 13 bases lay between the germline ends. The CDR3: CASSSAGARNTEAFF. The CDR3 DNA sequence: TGCGCCAGCAGCTCGGCGGGCGCCCGGAACACTGAAGCTTTCTTT. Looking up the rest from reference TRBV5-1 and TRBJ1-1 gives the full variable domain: KAGVTQTPRYLIKTRGQQVTLSCSPISGHRSVSWYQQTPGQGLQFLFEYFSETQRNKGNFPGRFSGRQFSNSRSEMNVSTLELGDSALYLCASSSAGARNTEAFFGQGTRLTVV.

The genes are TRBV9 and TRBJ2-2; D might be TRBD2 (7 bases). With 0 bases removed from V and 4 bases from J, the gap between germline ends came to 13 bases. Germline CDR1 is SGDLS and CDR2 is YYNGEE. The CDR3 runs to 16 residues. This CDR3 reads CASSVDSRGPTGELFF. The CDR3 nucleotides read TGTGCCAGCAGCGTAGATTCGCGGGGGCCCACCGGGGAGCTGTTTTTT. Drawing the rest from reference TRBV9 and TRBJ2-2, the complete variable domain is DSGVTQTPKHLITATGQRVTLRCSPRSGDLSVYWYQQSLDQGLQFLIQYYNGEERAKGNILERFSAQQFPDLHSELNLSSLELGDSALYFCASSVDSRGPTGELFFGEGSRLTVL.

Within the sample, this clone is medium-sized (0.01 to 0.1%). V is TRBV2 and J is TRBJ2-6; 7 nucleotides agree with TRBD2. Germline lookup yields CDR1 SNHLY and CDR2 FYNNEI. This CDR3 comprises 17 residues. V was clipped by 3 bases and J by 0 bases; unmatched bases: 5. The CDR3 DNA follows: TGTGCCAGCAGTGAGAGGGGCGGGGGCTCTGGGGCCAACGTCCTGACTTTC. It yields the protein CASSERGGGSGANVLTF.

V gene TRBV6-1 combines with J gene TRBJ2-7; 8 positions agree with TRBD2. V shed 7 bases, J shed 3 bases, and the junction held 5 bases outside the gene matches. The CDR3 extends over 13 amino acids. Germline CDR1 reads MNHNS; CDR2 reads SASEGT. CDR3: CASTGLDYYEQYF. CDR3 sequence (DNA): TGTGCCAGCACGGGACTAGACTACTACGAGCAGTACTTC.

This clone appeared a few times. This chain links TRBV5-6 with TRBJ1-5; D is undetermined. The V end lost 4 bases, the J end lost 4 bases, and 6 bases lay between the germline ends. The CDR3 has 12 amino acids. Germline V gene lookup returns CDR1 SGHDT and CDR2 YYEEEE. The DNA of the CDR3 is TGTGCCAGCAGCCGTATAAATCAGCCCCAGCATTTT. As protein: CASSRINQPQHF.

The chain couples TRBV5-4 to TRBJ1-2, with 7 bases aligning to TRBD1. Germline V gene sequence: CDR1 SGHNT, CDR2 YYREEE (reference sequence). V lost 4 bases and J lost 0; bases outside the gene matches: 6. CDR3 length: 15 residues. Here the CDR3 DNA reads TGTGCCAGCAGCACCCGACAGGGAGCTAACTATGGCTACACCTTC. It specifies CASSTRQGANYGYTF.

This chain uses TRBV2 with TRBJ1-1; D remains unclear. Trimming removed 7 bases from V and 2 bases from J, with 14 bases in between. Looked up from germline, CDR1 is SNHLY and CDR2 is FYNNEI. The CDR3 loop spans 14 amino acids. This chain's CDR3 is CASILGRLNTEAFF. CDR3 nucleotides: TGTGCCAGCATACTGGGCAGGCTCAACACTGAAGCTTTCTTT.

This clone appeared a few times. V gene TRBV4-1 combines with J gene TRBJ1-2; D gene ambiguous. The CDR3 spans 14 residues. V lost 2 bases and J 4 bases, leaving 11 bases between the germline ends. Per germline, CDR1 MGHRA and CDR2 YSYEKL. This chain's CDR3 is CASSQIKRSYGYTF. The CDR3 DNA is TGCGCCAGCAGCCAAATCAAGCGGTCCTATGGCTACACCTTC.

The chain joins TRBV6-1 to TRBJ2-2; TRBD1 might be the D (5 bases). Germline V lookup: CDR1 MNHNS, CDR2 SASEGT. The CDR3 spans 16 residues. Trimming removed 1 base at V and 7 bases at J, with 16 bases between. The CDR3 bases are TGTGCCAGCAGTGAAGTAACCAGGGCAGGCCGCGGGGAGCTGTTTTTT. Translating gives CASSEVTRAGRGELFF.

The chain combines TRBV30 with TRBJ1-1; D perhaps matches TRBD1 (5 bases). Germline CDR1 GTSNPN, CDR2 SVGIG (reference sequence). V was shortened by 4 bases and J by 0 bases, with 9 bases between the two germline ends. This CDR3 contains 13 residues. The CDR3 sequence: CAWNRGLNTEAFF. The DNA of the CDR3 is TGTGCCTGGAATAGGGGTTTGAACACTGAAGCTTTCTTT.

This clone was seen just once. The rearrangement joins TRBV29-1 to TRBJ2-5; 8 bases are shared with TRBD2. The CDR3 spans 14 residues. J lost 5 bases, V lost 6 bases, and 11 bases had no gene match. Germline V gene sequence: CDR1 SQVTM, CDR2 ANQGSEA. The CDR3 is CSVGGSGGVETQYF. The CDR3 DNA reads TGCAGCGTCGGAGGATCCGGGGGGGTGGAGACCCAGTACTTC.

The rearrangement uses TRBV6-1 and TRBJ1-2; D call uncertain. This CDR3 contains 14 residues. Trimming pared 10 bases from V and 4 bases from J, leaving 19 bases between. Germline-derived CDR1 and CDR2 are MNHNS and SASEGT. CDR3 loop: CATPRGSNLYGYTF. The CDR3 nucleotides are TGTGCCACCCCACGAGGGTCCAACCTCTATGGCTACACCTTC.

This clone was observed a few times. The CDR3 spells CASSFVWGGRSEQYF. As DNA, the CDR3 is TGTGCCAGCAGCTTTGTTTGGGGGGGGCGGAGCGAGCAGTACTTC. J is TRBJ2-7 and V is TRBV5-6; D possibly corresponds to TRBD2 (7 bases). Germline loops: CDR1 SGHDT, CDR2 YYEEEE. There are 15 residues in the CDR3. The V gene lost 2 bases and the J gene lost 6 bases, with 18 bases spanning the gap.

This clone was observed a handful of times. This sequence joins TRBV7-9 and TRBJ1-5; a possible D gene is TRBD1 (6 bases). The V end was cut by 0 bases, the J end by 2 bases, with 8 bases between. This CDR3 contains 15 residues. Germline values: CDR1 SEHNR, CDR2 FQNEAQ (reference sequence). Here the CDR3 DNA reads TGTGCCAGCAGCTTAGCTCGACAGGGCAATCAGCCCCAGCATTTT. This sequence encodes CASSLARQGNQPQHF.

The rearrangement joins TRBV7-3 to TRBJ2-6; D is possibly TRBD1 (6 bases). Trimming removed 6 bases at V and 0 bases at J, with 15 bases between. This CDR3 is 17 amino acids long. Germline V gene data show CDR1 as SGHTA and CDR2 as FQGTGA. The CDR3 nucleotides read TGTGCCAGCAGTTCGGCACAGGGACCCTCTGGGGCCAACGTCCTGACTTTC. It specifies CASSSAQGPSGANVLTF.

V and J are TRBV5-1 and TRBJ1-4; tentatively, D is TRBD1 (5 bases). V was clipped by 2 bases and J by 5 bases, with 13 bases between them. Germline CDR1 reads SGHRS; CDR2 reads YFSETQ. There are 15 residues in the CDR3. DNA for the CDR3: TGCGCCAGCAGCTTTCAAAGGGGTAGCAATGAAAAACTGTTTTTT. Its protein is CASSFQRGSNEKLFF.

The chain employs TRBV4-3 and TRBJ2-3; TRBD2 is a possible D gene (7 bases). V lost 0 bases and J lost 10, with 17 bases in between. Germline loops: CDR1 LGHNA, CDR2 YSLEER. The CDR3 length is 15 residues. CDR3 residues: CASSQDGGGARPQYF. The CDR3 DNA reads TGCGCCAGCAGCCAAGACGGTGGGGGGGCACGGCCGCAGTATTTT.

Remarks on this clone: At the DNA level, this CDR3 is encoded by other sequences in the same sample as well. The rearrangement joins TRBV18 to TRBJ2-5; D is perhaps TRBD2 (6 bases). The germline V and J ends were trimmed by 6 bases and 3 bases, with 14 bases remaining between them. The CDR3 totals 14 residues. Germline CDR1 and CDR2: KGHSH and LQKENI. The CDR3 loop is CASSPGGGEETQYF. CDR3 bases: TGTGCCAGCTCTCCCGGCGGAGGGGAAGAGACCCAGTACTTC.

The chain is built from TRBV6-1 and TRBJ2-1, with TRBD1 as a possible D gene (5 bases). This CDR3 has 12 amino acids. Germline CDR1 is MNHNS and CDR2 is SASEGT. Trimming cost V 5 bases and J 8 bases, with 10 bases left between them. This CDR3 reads CASSRQWDEQFF. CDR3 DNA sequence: TGTGCCAGCAGTCGACAGTGGGATGAGCAGTTCTTC.

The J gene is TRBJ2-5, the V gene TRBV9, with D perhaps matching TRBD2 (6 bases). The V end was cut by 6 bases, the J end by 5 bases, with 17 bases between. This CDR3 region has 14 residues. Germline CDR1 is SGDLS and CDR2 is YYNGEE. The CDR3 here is CASTTGTLEETQYF. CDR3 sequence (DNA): TGTGCCAGCACCACCGGGACTCTCGAGGAGACCCAGTACTTC.

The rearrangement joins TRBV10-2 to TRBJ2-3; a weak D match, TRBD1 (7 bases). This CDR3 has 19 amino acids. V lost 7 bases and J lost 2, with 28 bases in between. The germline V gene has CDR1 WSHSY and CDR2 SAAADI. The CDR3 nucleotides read TGCGCCAGCATGACCCGGGACAGCGCGGCGGAGGGGGACACAGATACGCAGTATTTT. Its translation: CASMTRDSAAEGDTDTQYF.